These 20 T cell receptor beta chains were sequenced from one sample in a study of blood T cell repertoires in COVID-19. TCRdb keeps only in-frame clones here, not all; method: immunoSEQ multiplex PCR. In the table there are about 160,000 clones, about 80% of which are singletons. The sequenced material came from peripheral blood. The receptors were gathered from a woman in her 40s with COVID-19, enrolled during active disease.

The chain employs TRBV28 and TRBJ2-3; 7 bases are shared with TRBD2. The CDR3 extends over 16 amino acids. V shed 5 bases and J 5 bases; nucleotides not matched to a gene: 13. Looked up from germline, CDR1 is MDHEN and CDR2 is SYDVKM. In DNA form, the CDR3 reads TGTGCCAGCAGTCCCTTATCAGCGGGAAGGGGAGATACGCAGTATTTT. This sequence encodes CASSPLSAGRGDTQYF.

In its sample, this clone was seen a few times. The CDR3 here is CASSRSRTGDNEQFF. DNA for the CDR3: TGTGCCAGCAGCCGTTCTAGGACAGGGGACAATGAGCAGTTCTTC. V gene TRBV7-9 combines with J gene TRBJ2-1, with 9 bases matching TRBD1. CDR3 size: 15 residues. Per germline, CDR1 SEHNR and CDR2 FQNEAQ (reference sequence). J lost 5 bases, V lost 5 bases, and 7 bases had no gene match.

The chain uses TRBV7-9 and TRBJ2-6, with 7 bases matching TRBD2. The J segment lost 1 base and the V segment lost 5 bases, leaving 5 bases of the junction unmatched. The CDR3 covers 16 residues. Germline V gives CDR1 SEHNR, CDR2 FQNEAQ (reference sequence). The CDR3 DNA reads as TGTGCCAGCAGCAGACGGGGGGTATCTGGGGCCAACGTCCTGACTTTC. Protein: CASSRRGVSGANVLTF.

The V and J genes are TRBV28 and TRBJ2-2; TRBD1 matches at 7 bases. The V and J ends lost 1 base and 0 bases, in that order; junction bases with no gene match: 2. The CDR3 contains 16 residues. Germline V gene sequence: CDR1 MDHEN, CDR2 SYDVKM. In DNA, the CDR3 is TGTGCCAGCAGTTTATACAGGGGAGCGAACACCGGGGAGCTGTTTTTT. Amino acids: CASSLYRGANTGELFF.

This clone has just one count. This chain links TRBV24-1 with TRBJ2-1; a weak D match, TRBD2 (5 bases). The CDR3 sequence is 14 residues long. Trimming pared 0 bases from V and 4 bases from J, leaving 6 bases between. Per the germline V gene, CDR1 is KGHDR and CDR2 is SFDVKD. CDR3 sequence: CATSDLRGYNEQFF. CDR3 sequence (DNA): TGTGCCACCAGTGATTTGAGAGGGTACAATGAGCAGTTCTTC.

The chain is built from TRBV9 and TRBJ2-2; no reliable D call. Trimming removed 1 base from V and 7 bases from J, with 11 bases in between. This CDR3 is built from 14 residues. Germline CDR1 is SGDLS and CDR2 is YYNGEE. CDR3 nucleotides: TGTGCCAGCAGCGTAACTAATAATCTCGGGGAGCTGTTTTTT. It codes for CASSVTNNLGELFF.

The V and J genes are TRBV20-1 and TRBJ1-2, with D tentatively TRBD1 (6 bases). The germline CDR1 and CDR2 sequences are DFQATT and SNEGSKA (reference sequence). This CDR3 is 14 amino acids long. Trimming stripped 6 bases from V and 5 bases from J, with 19 bases between. The CDR3 sequence is CSASYRVVWYGYTF. CDR3 coding DNA: TGCAGTGCGAGTTACAGGGTTGTGTGGTATGGCTACACCTTC.

This sequence joins TRBV7-2 and TRBJ2-7; tentative D call: TRBD2 (5 bases). This CDR3 spans 18 amino acids. The V end lost 4 bases, the J end lost 3 bases, and 25 bases lay between the germline ends. The germline V gene has CDR1 SGHTA and CDR2 FQGNSA. The CDR3 spells CASSSLWGERQGHYEQYF. Here the CDR3 DNA reads TGTGCCAGCAGCTCCCTGTGGGGTGAGCGGCAAGGCCACTACGAGCAGTACTTC. Using reference TRBV7-2 and TRBJ2-7 for the parts outside the CDR3, the full variable domain is GAGVSQSPSNKVTEKGKDVELRCDPISGHTALYWYRQSLGQGLEFLIYFQGNSAPDKSGLPSDRFSAERTGGSVSTLTIQRTQQEDSAVYLCASSSLWGERQGHYEQYFGPGTRLTVT.

J is TRBJ1-1 and V is TRBV7-9; a weak D match, TRBD1 (5 bases). V was trimmed by 6 bases and J by 8 bases, leaving 10 bases between them. Germline CDR1 is SEHNR and CDR2 is FQNEAQ (reference sequence). This CDR3 region has 11 residues. The CDR3 reads CASRGGVEAFF. The DNA of the CDR3 is TGTGCCAGCAGGGGGGGAGTGGAAGCTTTCTTT.

The chain uses TRBV6-4 and TRBJ2-1; tentatively, D is TRBD2 (5 bases). V was trimmed by 6 bases and J by 8 bases, leaving 17 bases between them. The CDR3 has 14 residues. CDR1 is MRHNA, CDR2 SNTAGT, per germline. The DNA of the CDR3 is TGTGCCAGCAGAGGACTTGGGAGTGGGGATGAGCAGTTCTTC. This sequence encodes CASRGLGSGDEQFF.

This clone was counted a single time. V usage is TRBV30 and J usage is TRBJ2-7; 9 nucleotides align to TRBD1. The CDR3 loop spans 14 amino acids. Germline V gene lookup returns CDR1 GTSNPN and CDR2 SVGIG (reference sequence). The junction had 9 bases not matched to a gene; V was cut back by 3 bases and J by 6 bases. CDR3 in DNA: TGTGCCTGGAGAAGTCCGGGACAGGGATCCGAGCAGTACGTC. It codes for CAWRSPGQGSEQYV.

This chain uses TRBV2 with TRBJ2-2, with D possibly being TRBD2 (5 bases). With 3 bases removed from V and 5 bases from J, the gap between germline ends came to 10 bases. The germline gives CDR1 SNHLY, CDR2 FYNNEI. The CDR3 is 14 amino acids. The CDR3 loop is CASSERGFTGELFF. The CDR3 DNA reads TGTGCCAGCAGTGAGAGAGGGTTTACCGGGGAGCTGTTTTTT.

The chain has TRBV2 and TRBJ1-6, with 7 nucleotides matching TRBD1. The germline V gene encodes CDR1 SNHLY and CDR2 FYNNEI. V shed 6 bases, J shed 18 bases, and the junction held 8 bases outside the gene matches. The CDR3 has 11 residues. DNA of the CDR3: TGTGCCAGCAGAGACTCGGACAGGCACCACTTT. This codes for CASRDSDRHHF. The full variable domain, in which reference TRBV2 and TRBJ1-6 provide the parts outside the CDR3, is EPEVTQTPSHQVTQMGQEVILRCVPISNHLYFYWYRQILGQKVEFLVSFYNNEISEKSEIFDDQFSVERPDGSNFTLKIRSTKLEDSAMYFCASRDSDRHHFGNGTRLTVT.

The gene calls are TRBV11-2 and TRBJ2-1, with D unresolved. The CDR3 totals 12 residues. The V gene lost 5 bases and the J gene lost 5 bases, with 7 bases spanning the gap. The germline V gene has CDR1 SGHAT and CDR2 FQNNGV. The CDR3 region has the DNA TGTGCCAGCAGCCCAAGCAACAATGAGCAGTTCTTC. Amino acids: CASSPSNNEQFF.

This chain links TRBV28 with TRBJ2-7; 7 bases map to TRBD2. Germline V gene sequence: CDR1 MDHEN, CDR2 SYDVKM. The CDR3 totals 14 residues. V shed 3 bases and J 1 base; nucleotides not matched to a gene: 3. The CDR3 sequence is CASSFPSGSYEQYF. The CDR3, as DNA: TGTGCCAGCAGTTTTCCTAGCGGATCCTACGAGCAGTACTTC.

The CDR3 sequence: CASSQSGSGGASGEQYV. CDR3 nucleotide sequence: TGTGCCAGCAGCCAATCGGGCAGCGGGGGGGCCAGTGGAGAGCAGTACGTC. The chain uses TRBV3-1 (or the pseudogene TRBV3-2) and TRBJ2-7; 10 positions agree with TRBD2. V gave up 2 bases and J gave up 7 bases; unmatched junction bases: 14. Germline assignment: CDR1 LGHDT and CDR2 YNNKEL (reference sequence). The CDR3 spans 17 residues.

The J gene is TRBJ2-5, the V gene TRBV3-1 (or the pseudogene TRBV3-2); possibly TRBD2 for D (6 bases). Trimming stripped 1 base from V and 5 bases from J, with 17 bases between. The germline gives CDR1 LGHDT, CDR2 YNNKEL (reference sequence). CDR3 size: 16 residues. This CDR3 is CASSQASGSLRETQYF. The DNA of the CDR3 is TGTGCCAGCAGCCAAGCCAGCGGGTCCCTTCGTGAGACCCAGTACTTC.

This clone was seen more than once but under ten times. This sequence joins TRBV20-1 and TRBJ2-5; D gene ambiguous. V lost 5 bases and J 2 bases, leaving 6 bases between the germline ends. There are 11 residues in the CDR3. Germline V lookup: CDR1 DFQATT, CDR2 SNEGSKA (reference sequence). The CDR3 sequence is CSAGQQETQYF. For the CDR3, the DNA is TGCAGTGCTGGGCAGCAAGAGACCCAGTACTTC.

J is TRBJ2-1 and V is TRBV23-1; TRBD1 matches at 8 bases. TRBV23-1 is recorded as an ORF, its role being uncertain. The CDR3 contains 17 residues. J gave up 7 bases and V 1 base, and 12 bases lay outside the gene matches. CDR3 region: CASSQFAYRQGTNEQFF. CDR3 nucleotide sequence: TGCGCCAGCAGTCAATTCGCCTACAGACAGGGGACAAATGAGCAGTTCTTC.

Turning to this clone: A much larger clone is a single base away; this may be a read error. Other DNA sequences in this specimen translate into the identical CDR3. J is TRBJ2-3 and V is TRBV7-3; 12 bases align to TRBD2. The CDR3 runs to 15 residues. The V gene end was trimmed by 5 bases and the J gene end by 0 bases; junction bases not matched to a gene: 0. Looked up from germline, CDR1 is SGHTA and CDR2 is FQGTGA. CDR3 sequence: CASSLAGGSTDTQYF. The CDR3 DNA reads TGTGCCAGCAGCCTAGCGGGGGGGAGCACAGATACGCAGTATTTT. Variable domain in full (rest from reference TRBV7-3 and TRBJ2-3): GAGVSQTPSNKVTEKGKYVELRCDPISGHTALYWYRQSLGQGPEFLIYFQGTGAADDSGLPNDRFFAVRPEGSVSTLKIQRTERGDSAVYLCASSLAGGSTDTQYFGPGTRLTVL.